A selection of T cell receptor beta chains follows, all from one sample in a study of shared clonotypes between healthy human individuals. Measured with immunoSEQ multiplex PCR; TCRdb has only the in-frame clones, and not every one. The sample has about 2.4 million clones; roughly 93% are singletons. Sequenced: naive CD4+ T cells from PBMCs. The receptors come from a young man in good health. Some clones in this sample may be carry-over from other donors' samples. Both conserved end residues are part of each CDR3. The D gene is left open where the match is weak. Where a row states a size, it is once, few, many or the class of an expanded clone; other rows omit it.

CDR3nt: TGCGCCAGCAGCCCGCTAAAGGCCGGGGAGCTGTTTTTT
CDR3aa: CASSPLKAGELFF
j_gene: TRBJ2-2
d_gene: -
abundance: -
v_gene: TRBV5-1

CDR3nt: TGTGCCAGCAGCTTGACTCCCACGACAACAGATACGCAGTATTTT
CDR3aa: CASSLTPTTTDTQYF
j_gene: TRBJ2-3
d_gene: -
abundance: -
v_gene: TRBV5-4

CDR3nt: TGTGCCAGCAGTGACTCGCCTAGCGGGAAAAATGAGCAGTTCTTC
CDR3aa: CASSDSPSGKNEQFF
j_gene: TRBJ2-1
d_gene: TRBD2
abundance: -
v_gene: TRBV6-4

CDR3nt: TGTGCCAGTAGACAGACAGACATGAACACTGAAGCTTTCTTT
CDR3aa: CASRQTDMNTEAFF
j_gene: TRBJ1-1
d_gene: -
abundance: -
v_gene: TRBV19

CDR3nt: TGTGCCAGCAGTTCGCTCGGGATATTATCCACTGAAGCTTTCTTT
CDR3aa: CASSSLGILSTEAFF
j_gene: TRBJ1-1
d_gene: -
abundance: -
v_gene: TRBV28

CDR3nt: TGTGCCTGGACCATGGGGACTACCACCAACAATGAGCAGTTCTTC
CDR3aa: CAWTMGTTTNNEQFF
j_gene: TRBJ2-1
d_gene: TRBD2
abundance: -
v_gene: TRBV30

CDR3nt: TGTGCCAGCAGCGTTAGCGGGAGCTCCTACGAGCAGTACTTC
CDR3aa: CASSVSGSSYEQYF
j_gene: TRBJ2-7
d_gene: TRBD2
abundance: -
v_gene: TRBV7-9

CDR3nt: TGTGCCAGCATGTCCGGGTCCACGGGGTCCTACGAGCAGTACTTC
CDR3aa: CASMSGSTGSYEQYF
j_gene: TRBJ2-7
d_gene: -
abundance: -
v_gene: TRBV6-1

CDR3nt: TGTGCCAGCAGCTCGGGACAGGGCAACGGGGAGCTGTTTTTT
CDR3aa: CASSSGQGNGELFF
j_gene: TRBJ2-2
d_gene: TRBD1
abundance: -
v_gene: TRBV11-2

CDR3nt: TGTGCCAGCAGTCCCTACCTGGGGGGCAGGGGCAGCTCCTACGAGCAGTACTTC
CDR3aa: CASSPYLGGRGSSYEQYF
j_gene: TRBJ2-7
d_gene: -
abundance: -
v_gene: TRBV27

CDR3nt: TGTGCCAGCAGCACCGGACAGCTTCAGCATTATTTGAACACTGAAGCTTTCTTT
CDR3aa: CASSTGQLQHYLNTEAFF
j_gene: TRBJ1-1
d_gene: -
abundance: -
v_gene: TRBV11-2

CDR3nt: TGCGCCAGCAGCTCCGGGGTTGCAACTAATGAAAAACTGTTTTTT
CDR3aa: CASSSGVATNEKLFF
j_gene: TRBJ1-4
d_gene: -
abundance: -
v_gene: TRBV5-1

CDR3nt: TGTGCCAGCAGTTACCTACAAAGCGGCCCAGCGGCCCAGTACTTC
CDR3aa: CASSYLQSGPAAQYF
j_gene: TRBJ2-5
d_gene: -
abundance: -
v_gene: TRBV28

CDR3nt: TGCGCCAGCAGAAAGGCCCCGGCTAGCGGGAGTTTAGAGACCCAGTACTTC
CDR3aa: CASRKAPASGSLETQYF
j_gene: TRBJ2-5
d_gene: TRBD2
abundance: -
v_gene: TRBV5-1

CDR3nt: TGTGCCAGCAGTGATGAGGGTACAGATACGCAGTATTTT
CDR3aa: CASSDEGTDTQYF
j_gene: TRBJ2-3
d_gene: -
abundance: -
v_gene: TRBV2

CDR3nt: TGTGCCAGCAGCGTAGGCGGACTAGCCAAAAACATTCAGTACTTC
CDR3aa: CASSVGGLAKNIQYF
j_gene: TRBJ2-4
d_gene: -
abundance: -
v_gene: TRBV9

CDR3nt: TGCGCCAGCAGCGTCGATTCCTACAATGAGCAGTTCTTC
CDR3aa: CASSVDSYNEQFF
j_gene: TRBJ2-1
d_gene: -
abundance: -
v_gene: TRBV5-1

CDR3nt: TGTGCCAGCTCTTGGGAGACCAACACCGGGGAGCTGTTTTTT
CDR3aa: CASSWETNTGELFF
j_gene: TRBJ2-2
d_gene: -
abundance: -
v_gene: TRBV6-6

CDR3nt: TGTGCCAGTAGTAGTTCGACTAGCGGGATGCGGGCGACCCAGTACTTC
CDR3aa: CASSSSTSGMRATQYF
j_gene: TRBJ2-5
d_gene: TRBD2
abundance: -
v_gene: TRBV19

CDR3nt: TGTGCCAGCACCGAGCGGGGGGGCACCTACGAGCAGTACTTC
CDR3aa: CASTERGGTYEQYF
j_gene: TRBJ2-7
d_gene: TRBD2
abundance: -
v_gene: TRBV5-4

CDR3nt: TGTGCCAGCAGTGTGATGAGAGAGGGCTACGAGCAGTACTTC
CDR3aa: CASSVMREGYEQYF
j_gene: TRBJ2-7
d_gene: -
abundance: -
v_gene: TRBV2

CDR3nt: TGTGCCAGCAGCTTAGGCTTTAAGCGGGAGGGCCCCCACGAGCAGTACTTC
CDR3aa: CASSLGFKREGPHEQYF
j_gene: TRBJ2-7
d_gene: TRBD2
abundance: -
v_gene: TRBV13

CDR3nt: TGTGCCAGCAGTGGAACATTCACCGGGGAGCTGTTTTTT
CDR3aa: CASSGTFTGELFF
j_gene: TRBJ2-2
d_gene: -
abundance: -
v_gene: TRBV27

CDR3nt: TGCGCCAGCAGCCAAGATCTAGCGGGAGGGACCTACGAGCAGTACTTC
CDR3aa: CASSQDLAGGTYEQYF
j_gene: TRBJ2-7
d_gene: TRBD2
abundance: -
v_gene: TRBV4-3

CDR3nt: TGTGCCAGCAGTTACCCTGGGGCCGAGGCTTTCTTT
CDR3aa: CASSYPGAEAFF
j_gene: TRBJ1-1
d_gene: -
abundance: -
v_gene: TRBV27

CDR3nt: TGCGCCAGCAGCCAAACCGAATACAGCACAGATACGCAGTATTTT
CDR3aa: CASSQTEYSTDTQYF
j_gene: TRBJ2-3
d_gene: -
abundance: -
v_gene: TRBV4-1

CDR3nt: TGTGCCAGCAGTTTCCGACTAGCCAATCCTTACGAGCAGTACTTC
CDR3aa: CASSFRLANPYEQYF
j_gene: TRBJ2-7
d_gene: TRBD2
abundance: few
v_gene: TRBV27

CDR3nt: TGTGCCTGGAGCGTGGGGAGCACTGAAGCTTTCTTT
CDR3aa: CAWSVGSTEAFF
j_gene: TRBJ1-1
d_gene: -
abundance: -
v_gene: TRBV30

CDR3nt: TGTGCCACCAGCAGAGACCGTCAAGGGGCCCACGAGCAGTACTTC
CDR3aa: CATSRDRQGAHEQYF
j_gene: TRBJ2-7
d_gene: -
abundance: -
v_gene: TRBV15

CDR3nt: TGTGCCAGCAGCCGGGCGGGTTCGGCCACTGAAGCTTTCTTT
CDR3aa: CASSRAGSATEAFF
j_gene: TRBJ1-1
d_gene: -
abundance: -
v_gene: TRBV4-2

CDR3nt: TGTGCCAGTACGGCGGGGGGTCCCTACGAGCAGTACTTC
CDR3aa: CASTAGGPYEQYF
j_gene: TRBJ2-7
d_gene: TRBD2
abundance: -
v_gene: TRBV19

CDR3nt: TGTGCCAGCTCCGGCGACAGGTGGGGCGGCGAGCAGTACTTC
CDR3aa: CASSGDRWGGEQYF
j_gene: TRBJ2-7
d_gene: -
abundance: -
v_gene: TRBV18

CDR3nt: TGCGCCAGCAGCTTGATAGCGGGGCCCTACGAGCAGTACTTC
CDR3aa: CASSLIAGPYEQYF
j_gene: TRBJ2-7
d_gene: TRBD2
abundance: -
v_gene: TRBV5-1

CDR3nt: TGTGCCAGCAGTTTCCAGGTGAAAGCTAACTATGGCTACACCTTC
CDR3aa: CASSFQVKANYGYTF
j_gene: TRBJ1-2
d_gene: -
abundance: once
v_gene: TRBV6-1

CDR3nt: TGTGCAAGTCGCTTAGCGTTATTGGGGCCTAATCAGCCCCAGCATTTT
CDR3aa: CASRLALLGPNQPQHF
j_gene: TRBJ1-5
d_gene: -
abundance: -
v_gene: TRBV12-2

CDR3nt: TGTGCCACCAGCAAACTACGACAGGGAAGCAATCAGCCCCAGCATTTT
CDR3aa: CATSKLRQGSNQPQHF
j_gene: TRBJ1-5
d_gene: TRBD1
abundance: -
v_gene: TRBV15

CDR3nt: TGCGCCAGCAGCTTGGAGGGGGATTACTACAATGAGCAGTTCTTC
CDR3aa: CASSLEGDYYNEQFF
j_gene: TRBJ2-1
d_gene: -
abundance: -
v_gene: TRBV5-1

CDR3nt: TGTGCCAGCTACGCGGGACTAGCGGGAGGGCGGGGCACAGATACGCAGTATTTT
CDR3aa: CASYAGLAGGRGTDTQYF
j_gene: TRBJ2-3
d_gene: TRBD2
abundance: -
v_gene: TRBV7-9

CDR3nt: TGTGCCAGCAGTCCCCCAGGAAGAGAGACCCAGTACTTC
CDR3aa: CASSPPGRETQYF
j_gene: TRBJ2-5
d_gene: -
abundance: -
v_gene: TRBV27

CDR3nt: TGTGCCAGTAGTATCGGGACAAGTGATCAGCCCCAGCATTTT
CDR3aa: CASSIGTSDQPQHF
j_gene: TRBJ1-5
d_gene: -
abundance: few
v_gene: TRBV19

CDR3nt: TGTGCCAGTGGACAGGGGGCTCGTAGCGAGCAGTACTTC
CDR3aa: CASGQGARSEQYF
j_gene: TRBJ2-7
d_gene: TRBD1
abundance: -
v_gene: TRBV7-9

CDR3nt: TGCGCCAGCAGCTCCGGGACTAGCGGGGGATACGAGCAGTACTTC
CDR3aa: CASSSGTSGGYEQYF
j_gene: TRBJ2-7
d_gene: TRBD2
abundance: -
v_gene: TRBV5-1

CDR3nt: TGTGCCAGCAGCTCCCTCCAGGGTACCGAGCAGTACTTC
CDR3aa: CASSSLQGTEQYF
j_gene: TRBJ2-7
d_gene: -
abundance: -
v_gene: TRBV7-2

CDR3nt: TGTGCCAGTGCAGGGAGCGAGCAGTACTTC
CDR3aa: CASAGSEQYF
j_gene: TRBJ2-7
d_gene: -
abundance: -
v_gene: TRBV28

CDR3nt: TGCGCCAGCAGCCCGGACAGTTCCTACAATGAGCAGTTCTTC
CDR3aa: CASSPDSSYNEQFF
j_gene: TRBJ2-1
d_gene: -
abundance: -
v_gene: TRBV5-1

CDR3nt: TGTGCCAGTAGTACTACAGGGAGTGAGGCTGAAGCTTTCTTT
CDR3aa: CASSTTGSEAEAFF
j_gene: TRBJ1-1
d_gene: -
abundance: few
v_gene: TRBV19

CDR3nt: TGTGCCAGCAGTTCCGGGCCAGTGAATGAAAAACTGTTTTTT
CDR3aa: CASSSGPVNEKLFF
j_gene: TRBJ1-4
d_gene: -
abundance: -
v_gene: TRBV6-5

CDR3nt: TGTGCCTGGACACGAACAACTAATGAAAAACTGTTTTTT
CDR3aa: CAWTRTTNEKLFF
j_gene: TRBJ1-4
d_gene: -
abundance: few
v_gene: TRBV30

CDR3nt: TGTGCCAGCAGTCTAGGACGCGGCACAGATACGCAGTATTTT
CDR3aa: CASSLGRGTDTQYF
j_gene: TRBJ2-3
d_gene: -
abundance: -
v_gene: TRBV27

CDR3nt: TGTGCCAGCTCACCTCAGGGGAATGGAAACACCATATATTTT
CDR3aa: CASSPQGNGNTIYF
j_gene: TRBJ1-3
d_gene: -
abundance: -
v_gene: TRBV18

CDR3nt: TGTGCCAGCAGCCGAACAGGACTAGCAGGCGATGAGCAGTTCTTC
CDR3aa: CASSRTGLAGDEQFF
j_gene: TRBJ2-1
d_gene: TRBD2
abundance: -
v_gene: TRBV7-6

CDR3nt: TGTGCCAGCAGTTTCCCCGCGGGACCTACCTACGAGCAGTACTTC
CDR3aa: CASSFPAGPTYEQYF
j_gene: TRBJ2-7
d_gene: -
abundance: -
v_gene: TRBV28

CDR3nt: TGTGCCAGCTCCCCTACAGGTTTATATGGCTACACCTTC
CDR3aa: CASSPTGLYGYTF
j_gene: TRBJ1-2
d_gene: -
abundance: -
v_gene: TRBV18

CDR3nt: TGTGCCAGCAGCGGCCGGCCGAACTACGAGCAGTACTTC
CDR3aa: CASSGRPNYEQYF
j_gene: TRBJ2-7
d_gene: -
abundance: -
v_gene: TRBV9

CDR3nt: TGTGCCATCGGCCCGAAACGGGGAACCTACAATGAGCAGTTCTTC
CDR3aa: CAIGPKRGTYNEQFF
j_gene: TRBJ2-1
d_gene: -
abundance: -
v_gene: TRBV10-3

CDR3nt: TGTGCCAGCAGTTTCCGGGGCTACGAGCAGTACTTC
CDR3aa: CASSFRGYEQYF
j_gene: TRBJ2-7
d_gene: -
abundance: few
v_gene: TRBV28

CDR3nt: TGTGCCAGCAGCTTAAACCGACGGACCCGTGACACCGGGGAGCTGTTTTTT
CDR3aa: CASSLNRRTRDTGELFF
j_gene: TRBJ2-2
d_gene: -
abundance: once
v_gene: TRBV7-3

CDR3nt: TGCGCCAGCAGCTCCGAGGGGGCGCGGACTGAAGCTTTCTTT
CDR3aa: CASSSEGARTEAFF
j_gene: TRBJ1-1
d_gene: TRBD1
abundance: -
v_gene: TRBV5-1

CDR3nt: TGCGCCAGCAGCTTGGGAACACTTGAGATGAACACTGAAGCTTTCTTT
CDR3aa: CASSLGTLEMNTEAFF
j_gene: TRBJ1-1
d_gene: -
abundance: -
v_gene: TRBV5-1

CDR3nt: TGTGCCAGCTCACCTCAAGGGACAGGAAACTACGAGCAGTACTTC
CDR3aa: CASSPQGTGNYEQYF
j_gene: TRBJ2-7
d_gene: TRBD1
abundance: -
v_gene: TRBV18